Listed here is a single TCR beta chain. J lost 4 bases, V lost 7 bases, and 8 bases had no gene match. The germline gives CDR1 GTSNPN, CDR2 SVGIG (reference sequence). The CDR3 consists of 13 residues. This record belongs to a study of CD8+ T cells in alopecia areata. Sequencing relied on a cDNA template that was reverse transcribed from extracted RNA. Repertoires were generated with immunoSEQ multiplex PCR, while TCRdb's copy carries only in-frame clones and drops some. Among 150,000 or so clones listed, 65% to 75% were seen once. The V and J genes are TRBV30 and TRBJ1-2; 8 bases are shared with TRBD1. This clonotype was sampled from a human donor with alopecia areata. The sample in question was CD8+ T cells sorted from blood, obtained at week 0. The CDR3 is CASPTGVFYGYTF. The CDR3 coding sequence is TGTGCCTCTCCGACAGGGGTTTTCTATGGCTACACCTTC. Full variable domain (missing parts from reference TRBV30 and TRBJ1-2): SQTIHQWPATLVQPVGSPLSLECTVEGTSNPNLYWYRQAAGRGLQLLFYSVGIGQISSEVPQNLSASRPQDRQFILSSKKLLLSDSGFYLCASPTGVFYGYTFGSGTRLTVV.